The 27 T cell receptor beta chains below all came from one sample that was sequenced in a study of early stage breast cancer tumors. The repertoire was sequenced with immunoSEQ multiplex PCR; TCRdb's copy has only in-frame clones and lacks some. Of fewer than 35,000 clones detected, just under 75% appear once; the ten largest clones hold 10%. Sequenced input: breast tumor tissue. The source of these receptors is a person in their thirties with breast cancer.

This chain joins TRBV5-1 and TRBJ2-6; D uncertain. V lost 1 base to trimming and J lost 0 bases, with 8 bases between them. The CDR3 spans 16 residues. Germline V gives CDR1 SGHRS, CDR2 YFSETQ. The CDR3 bases are TGCGCCAGCAGCTTGCTGCTGGACTCTGGGGCCAACGTCCTGACTTTC. As protein: CASSLLLDSGANVLTF.

This chain connects TRBV7-2 to TRBJ1-5; 7 bases are a match to TRBD1. The CDR3 contains 15 residues. V was clipped by 0 bases and J by 4 bases; unmatched bases: 3. Germline assignment: CDR1 SGHTA and CDR2 FQGNSA. CDR3 in amino acids: CASSLADRENQPQHF. As DNA, the CDR3 is TGTGCCAGCAGCTTAGCCGACAGGGAAAATCAGCCCCAGCATTTT.

This clone was counted once. This chain connects TRBV6-5 to TRBJ1-1; the match to TRBD1 covers 8 bases. The ends lost 7 bases at V and 1 base at J; junction bases unmatched: 5. CDR3 size: 14 residues. Germline V gene sequence: CDR1 MNHEY, CDR2 SVGAGI. CDR3 bases: TGTGCCAGCACCCTGGACAGGGCGAACACTGAAGCTTTCTTT. Its translation is CASTLDRANTEAFF.

The chain uses TRBV7-2 and TRBJ2-7, with TRBD2 as a possible D gene (5 bases). Trimming took 1 base from V and 3 from J, leaving 13 bases between them. This CDR3 has 15 residues. Germline lookup yields CDR1 SGHTA and CDR2 FQGNSA. Here the CDR3 reads CASSLGQNGIYEQYF. The CDR3 bases are TGTGCCAGCAGCTTAGGGCAGAACGGGATCTACGAGCAGTACTTC.

The chain employs TRBV2 and TRBJ2-3; 10 nucleotides line up with TRBD2. The CDR3 has 19 amino acids. The V gene end was trimmed by 4 bases and the J gene end by 0 bases; junction bases not matched to a gene: 13. Germline CDR1 is SNHLY and CDR2 is FYNNEI. CDR3: CASSGIIGLAATSTDTQYF. CDR3 DNA sequence: TGTGCCAGCAGTGGCATTATAGGACTAGCGGCCACTAGCACAGATACGCAGTATTTT.

The genes are TRBV19 and TRBJ1-2, with TRBD1 matching 7 bases. The CDR3 runs 14 residues. With 6 bases clipped from V and 2 bases from J, the junction kept 6 bases outside the gene matches. From germline, CDR1 is LNHDA and CDR2 SQIVND (reference sequence). DNA for the CDR3: TGTGCCAGTAGGATAAAACAGGGGAACTATGGCTACACCTTC. It specifies CASRIKQGNYGYTF.

The CDR3 DNA is TGTGCCAGTAGAACCGGGCCCCTGAACACCGGGGAGCTGTTTTTT. As protein: CASRTGPLNTGELFF. The rearrangement joins TRBV19 to TRBJ2-2; D gene ambiguous. CDR1 and CDR2 from the germline V gene are LNHDA and SQIVND (reference sequence). This CDR3 is 15 amino acids long. Trimming pared 6 bases from V and 1 base from J, leaving 12 bases between.

The genes are TRBV5-1 and TRBJ2-3; D unresolved. There are 14 residues in the CDR3. V was clipped by 3 bases and J by 1 base, with 9 bases between them. Germline V gives CDR1 SGHRS, CDR2 YFSETQ. The CDR3 DNA reads as TGCGCCAGCAGCTCGGTCAAAGGCACAGATACGCAGTATTTT. Translated, it gives CASSSVKGTDTQYF.

CDR3 residues: CASSLDLFSVGETQYF. The CDR3 nucleotides are TGTGCCAGCAGCCTTGACCTTTTTTCGGTCGGAGAGACCCAGTACTTC. The rearrangement joins TRBV5-4 to TRBJ2-5; D uncertain. Per germline, CDR1 SGHNT and CDR2 YYREEE (reference sequence). The CDR3 loop spans 16 amino acids. Trimming removed 4 bases from V and 4 bases from J, with 20 bases in between.

The chain carries TRBV9 and TRBJ2-1; no firm D call. CDR3 length equals 13 residues. Germline V lookup: CDR1 SGDLS, CDR2 YYNGEE. Trimming left V 0 bases short and J 4 bases short, with 5 bases between. In DNA form, the CDR3 reads TGTGCCAGCAGCGTAGGGCGATACAATGAGCAGTTCTTC. Amino acids: CASSVGRYNEQFF.

The chain links TRBV4-1 to TRBJ2-3; D is undetermined. Germline CDR1 is MGHRA and CDR2 is YSYEKL. The CDR3 is made up of 16 amino acids. V lost 4 bases and J lost 4, with 18 bases in between. CDR3 DNA sequence: TGCGCCAGCAGCCTACTATCAGGCCGGAGTTCAGATACGCAGTATTTT. Protein: CASSLLSGRSSDTQYF.

This clone was counted between two and nine times. The same CDR3 can be traced to other DNA sequences in this sample. This sequence joins TRBV13 and TRBJ1-2, with 10 bases matching TRBD1. Germline values: CDR1 PRHDT, CDR2 FYEKMQ (reference sequence). The CDR3 sequence is 14 residues long. With 3 bases clipped from V and 3 bases from J, the junction kept 1 base outside the gene matches. CDR3 amino acids: CASSLGTGDYGYTF. Here the CDR3 DNA reads TGTGCCAGCAGCTTGGGGACAGGGGACTATGGCTACACCTTC.

This clone was recorded a few times. This rearrangement joins TRBV27 to TRBJ2-7, with a possible D match to TRBD2 (5 bases). The CDR3 loop spans 13 amino acids. Trimming removed 6 bases at V and 5 bases at J, with 14 bases between. The germline V gene has CDR1 MNHEY and CDR2 SMNVEV (reference sequence). This CDR3 reads CASRPQAANEQYF. CDR3 coding DNA: TGTGCCAGCAGGCCCCAAGCGGCCAACGAGCAGTACTTC.

The rearrangement links TRBV5-1 to TRBJ2-2; TRBD2 matches 7 bases. V gave up 7 bases and J gave up 1 base; unmatched junction bases: 13. Per the germline V gene, CDR1 is SGHRS and CDR2 is YFSETQ. The CDR3 is 17 amino acids. The CDR3 region has the DNA TGCGCCAGCGCTTGGTGGTCGGGAGGAGGGAACACCGGGGAGCTGTTTTTT. As protein: CASAWWSGGGNTGELFF.

CDR3 region: CASSARTSAADTQYF. The CDR3 DNA is TGTGCCAGCAGCGCAAGGACTAGTGCGGCAGATACGCAGTATTTT. V and J are TRBV9 and TRBJ2-3; 7 bases are a match to TRBD2. V gave up 3 bases and J gave up 4 bases; unmatched junction bases: 8. Germline CDR1 is SGDLS and CDR2 is YYNGEE. The CDR3 has 15 amino acids. The complete variable domain, with remaining parts taken from reference TRBV9 and TRBJ2-3, reads DSGVTQTPKHLITATGQRVTLRCSPRSGDLSVYWYQQSLDQGLQFLIQYYNGEERAKGNILERFSAQQFPDLHSELNLSSLELGDSALYFCASSARTSAADTQYFGPGTRLTVL.

V gene TRBV18 combines with J gene TRBJ1-3; 9 bases are a match to TRBD1. Germline V gene lookup returns CDR1 KGHSH and CDR2 LQKENI. The CDR3 has 17 residues. Trimming cost V 1 base and J 4 bases; bases outside gene matches: 8. In DNA form, the CDR3 reads TGTGCCAGCTCACCACGGCGACAGGGGGAATCCGGAAACACCATATATTTT. Protein: CASSPRRQGESGNTIYF.

The rearrangement uses TRBV5-1 and TRBJ2-5; 8 nucleotides align to TRBD2. The junction had 14 bases not matched to a gene; V was cut back by 3 bases and J by 1 base. This CDR3 region has 18 residues. CDR1 is SGHRS and CDR2 is YFSETQ in the germline V gene. This CDR3 reads CASSSGRIAGQLQETQYF. As DNA, the CDR3 is TGCGCCAGCAGCTCGGGGCGTATAGCGGGGCAGCTCCAAGAGACCCAGTACTTC.

The chain is built from TRBV7-8 and TRBJ1-3, with TRBD1 as a possible D gene (5 bases). The CDR3 has 15 amino acids. In germline, CDR1 is SGHVS, CDR2 FQNEAQ. The V end was cut by 2 bases, the J end by 0 bases, with 8 bases between. DNA for the CDR3: TGTGCCAGCAGCTTATGGGGGGGCTCTGGAAACACCATATATTTT. This sequence encodes CASSLWGGSGNTIYF.

The chain uses TRBV27 and TRBJ2-1; 7 bases align to TRBD2. This CDR3 comprises 18 residues. Trimming removed 3 bases from V and 4 bases from J; junction bases left unmatched: 15. Germline V gene data show CDR1 as MNHEY and CDR2 as SMNVEV (reference sequence). The DNA for the CDR3 is TGTGCCAGCAGTTTTGTTCTAGCGGACTGGCTGGGTTACAATGAGCAGTTCTTC. Encoded protein: CASSFVLADWLGYNEQFF.

The chain joins TRBV7-6 to TRBJ1-3; D call uncertain. The CDR3 contains 12 residues. Trimming left V 1 base short and J 5 bases short, with 3 bases between. Germline CDR1 is SGHVS and CDR2 is FNYEAQ. The DNA for the CDR3 is TGTGCCAGCAGCTTAGATAGAAACACCATATATTTT. This sequence encodes CASSLDRNTIYF. Full variable domain (outside the CDR3, taken from reference TRBV7-6 and TRBJ1-3): GAGVSQSPRYKVTKRGQDVALRCDPISGHVSLYWYRQALGQGPEFLTYFNYEAQQDKSGLPNDRFSAERPEGSISTLTIQRTEQRDSAMYRCASSLDRNTIYFGEGSWLTVV.

J is TRBJ2-7 and V is TRBV19; 11 nucleotides agree with TRBD1. J gave up 4 bases and V 6 bases, and 14 bases lay outside the gene matches. Germline lookup yields CDR1 LNHDA and CDR2 SQIVND (reference sequence). This CDR3 is built from 17 residues. The CDR3, as DNA: TGTGCCAGTAGCCGAACGACCGGGACAGGGGGGTATTACGAGCAGTACTTC. Its translation: CASSRTTGTGGYYEQYF.

J is TRBJ1-4 and V is TRBV5-1, with 8 bases lining up with TRBD1. Trimming took 3 bases from V and 3 from J; bases not matched to a gene: 10. Germline V CDR1 and CDR2: SGHRS, YFSETQ. The CDR3 covers 17 residues. The CDR3 DNA reads as TGCGCCAGCAGCTACACCGGGACAGGAGGGGCTAATGAAAAACTGTTTTTT. Amino acid sequence: CASSYTGTGGANEKLFF.

This clone came up a few times. The CDR3 DNA reads TGTGCCAGCGGTGTAGGACAGGGTACCGACGAGCAGTACTTC. It encodes CASGVGQGTDEQYF. The chain uses TRBV2 and TRBJ2-7, with 8 bases identical to TRBD1. Germline CDR1 SNHLY, CDR2 FYNNEI. The CDR3 loop spans 14 amino acids. Trimming at V came to 8 bases and at J to 5 bases, leaving 11 bases not matched to a gene.

This clone occurred once. V gene TRBV6-6 combines with J gene TRBJ2-1; D gene ambiguous. Trimming cost V 0 bases and J 10 bases, with 7 bases left between them. This CDR3 is 12 amino acids long. Per the germline V gene, CDR1 is MNHNY and CDR2 is SVGAGI (reference sequence). The CDR3 loop reads CASSYSLNEQFF. For the CDR3, the DNA is TGTGCCAGCAGTTACTCCCTAAACGAGCAGTTCTTC.

The CDR3 protein is CASSQVGPREGPDTQYF. DNA for the CDR3: TGCGCCAGCAGCCAAGTTGGGCCCCGGGAGGGCCCAGATACGCAGTATTTT. The chain uses TRBV4-3 and TRBJ2-3; 8 nucleotides align to TRBD2. V shed 1 base, J shed 4 bases, and the junction held 10 bases outside the gene matches. The germline CDR1 and CDR2 sequences are LGHNA and YSLEER. This CDR3 has 17 residues.

The chain has TRBV27 and TRBJ2-7, with 9 nucleotides matching TRBD2. The germline V gene has CDR1 MNHEY and CDR2 SMNVEV (reference sequence). V trimming: 2 bases; J trimming: 4 bases; junction bases outside the gene matches: 6. This CDR3 spans 15 amino acids. The CDR3 DNA reads as TGTGCCAGCAGTTTACGACTAGCGGACCAATACGAGCAGTACTTC. It specifies CASSLRLADQYEQYF.

The chain uses TRBV15 and TRBJ2-1; 10 bases fit TRBD2. The V gene end was trimmed by 0 bases and the J gene end by 3 bases; junction bases not matched to a gene: 5. CDR1 and CDR2 from the germline V gene are LNHNV and YYDKDF (reference sequence). This CDR3 is 17 amino acids long. In DNA form, the CDR3 reads TGTGCCACCAGCAGAGATTTAGGGACTAGCGACTACAATGAGCAGTTCTTC. This sequence encodes CATSRDLGTSDYNEQFF.